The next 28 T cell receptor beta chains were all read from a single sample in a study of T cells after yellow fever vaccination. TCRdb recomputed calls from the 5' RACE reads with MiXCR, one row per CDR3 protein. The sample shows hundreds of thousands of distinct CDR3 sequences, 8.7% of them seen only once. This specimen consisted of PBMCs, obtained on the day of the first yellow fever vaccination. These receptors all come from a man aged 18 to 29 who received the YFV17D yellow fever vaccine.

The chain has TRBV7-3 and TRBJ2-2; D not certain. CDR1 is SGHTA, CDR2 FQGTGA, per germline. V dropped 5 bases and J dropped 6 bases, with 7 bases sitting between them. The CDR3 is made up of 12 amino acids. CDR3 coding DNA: TGTGCCAGCAGCCCAGCATCCGGGGAGCTGTTTTTT. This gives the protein CASSPASGELFF.

The CDR3 sequence is CASGGRDRTYEQYF. In DNA form, the CDR3 reads TGTGCCAGTGGGGGCCGGGACAGGACCTACGAGCAGTACTTC. The chain recombines TRBV5-4 with TRBJ2-7; 8 nucleotides line up with TRBD1. Germline-derived CDR1 and CDR2 are SGHNT and YYREEE (reference sequence). V gave up 8 bases and J gave up 2 bases; unmatched junction bases: 9. The CDR3 loop spans 14 amino acids. The full variable domain, in which reference TRBV5-4 and TRBJ2-7 provide the parts outside the CDR3, is ETGVTQSPTHLIKTRGQQVTLRCSSQSGHNTVSWYQQALGQGPQFIFQYYREEENGRGNFPPRFSGLQFPNYSSELNVNALELDDSALYLCASGGRDRTYEQYFGPGTRLTVT.

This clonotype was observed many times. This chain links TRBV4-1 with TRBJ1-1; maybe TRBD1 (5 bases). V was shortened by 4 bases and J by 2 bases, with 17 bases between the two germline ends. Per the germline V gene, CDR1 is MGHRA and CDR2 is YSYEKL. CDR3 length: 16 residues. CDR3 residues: CASSRLPQTVNTEAFF. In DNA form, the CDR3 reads TGCGCCAGCAGCCGCCTCCCCCAGACAGTAAACACTGAAGCTTTCTTT.

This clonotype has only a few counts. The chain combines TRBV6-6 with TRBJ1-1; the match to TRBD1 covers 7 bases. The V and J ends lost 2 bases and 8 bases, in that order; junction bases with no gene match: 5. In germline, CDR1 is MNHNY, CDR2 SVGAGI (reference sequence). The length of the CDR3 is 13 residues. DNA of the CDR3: TGTGCCAGCAGTTACGACGACAGGGCCGAAGCTTTCTTT. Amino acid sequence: CASSYDDRAEAFF.

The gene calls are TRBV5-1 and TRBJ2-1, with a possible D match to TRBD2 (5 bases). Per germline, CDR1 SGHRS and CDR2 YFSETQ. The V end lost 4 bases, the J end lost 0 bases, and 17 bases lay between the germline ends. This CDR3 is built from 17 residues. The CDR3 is CASSQKAAVSSYNEQFF. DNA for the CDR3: TGCGCCAGCAGCCAAAAGGCAGCGGTTAGCTCCTACAATGAGCAGTTCTTC.

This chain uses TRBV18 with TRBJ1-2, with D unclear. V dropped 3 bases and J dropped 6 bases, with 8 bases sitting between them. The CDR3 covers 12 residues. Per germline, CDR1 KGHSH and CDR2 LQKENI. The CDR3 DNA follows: TGTGCCAGCTCACCCTCACCCAATGGCTACACCTTC. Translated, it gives CASSPSPNGYTF. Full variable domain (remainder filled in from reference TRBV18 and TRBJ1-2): NAGVMQNPRHLVRRRGQEARLRCSPMKGHSHVYWYRQLPEEGLKFMVYLQKENIIDESGMPKERFSAEFPKEGPSILRIQQVVRGDSAAYFCASSPSPNGYTFGSGTRLTVV.

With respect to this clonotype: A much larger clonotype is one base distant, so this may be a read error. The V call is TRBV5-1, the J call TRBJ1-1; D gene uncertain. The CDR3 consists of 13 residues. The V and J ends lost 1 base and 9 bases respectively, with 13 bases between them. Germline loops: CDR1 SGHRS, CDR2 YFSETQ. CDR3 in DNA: TGCGCCAGCAGCTTGTCGCCGAGGACTCAAGCTTTCTTT. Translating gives CASSLSPRTQAFF.

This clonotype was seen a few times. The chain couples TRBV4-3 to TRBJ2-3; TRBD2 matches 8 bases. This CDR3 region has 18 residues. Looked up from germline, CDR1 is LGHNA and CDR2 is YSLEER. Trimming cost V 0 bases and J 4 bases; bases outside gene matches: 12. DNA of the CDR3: TGCGCCAGCAGCCAAGAGTCCCCGCTAGCGGGCAGGGCAGATACGCAGTATTTT. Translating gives CASSQESPLAGRADTQYF.

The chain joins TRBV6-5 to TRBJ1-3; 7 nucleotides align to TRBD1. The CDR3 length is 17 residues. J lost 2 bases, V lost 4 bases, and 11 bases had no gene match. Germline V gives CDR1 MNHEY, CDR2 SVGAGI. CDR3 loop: CASSWALTGRPGNTIYF. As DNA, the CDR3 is TGTGCCAGCAGTTGGGCCTTGACAGGGAGGCCTGGAAACACCATATATTTT.

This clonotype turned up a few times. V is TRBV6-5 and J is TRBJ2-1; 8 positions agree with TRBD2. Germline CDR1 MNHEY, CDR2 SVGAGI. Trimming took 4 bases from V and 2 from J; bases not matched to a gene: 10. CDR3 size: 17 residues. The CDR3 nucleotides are TGTGCCAGCAGTTCGCGATTCGGGGGGGTTACCTACAATGAGCAGTTCTTC. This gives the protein CASSSRFGGVTYNEQFF.

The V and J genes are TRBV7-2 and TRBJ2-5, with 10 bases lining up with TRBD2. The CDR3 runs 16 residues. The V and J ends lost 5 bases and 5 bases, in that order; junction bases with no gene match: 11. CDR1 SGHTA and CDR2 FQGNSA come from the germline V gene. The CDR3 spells CASSPSQRGGPETQYF. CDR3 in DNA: TGTGCCAGCAGCCCGAGCCAGCGGGGGGGCCCCGAGACCCAGTACTTC.

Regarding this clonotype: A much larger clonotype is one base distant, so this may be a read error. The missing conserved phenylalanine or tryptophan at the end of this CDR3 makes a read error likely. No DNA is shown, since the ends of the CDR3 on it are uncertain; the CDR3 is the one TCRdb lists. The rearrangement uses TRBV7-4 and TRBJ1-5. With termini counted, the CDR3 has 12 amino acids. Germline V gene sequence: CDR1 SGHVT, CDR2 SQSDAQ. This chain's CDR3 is CASSLVVQEKHS.

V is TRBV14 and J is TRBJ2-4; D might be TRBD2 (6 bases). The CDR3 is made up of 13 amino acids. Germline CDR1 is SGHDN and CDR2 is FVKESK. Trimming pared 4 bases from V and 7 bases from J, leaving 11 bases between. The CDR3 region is CASSLGAGNIQYF. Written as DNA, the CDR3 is TGTGCCAGCAGCCTAGGGGCGGGGAACATTCAGTACTTC.

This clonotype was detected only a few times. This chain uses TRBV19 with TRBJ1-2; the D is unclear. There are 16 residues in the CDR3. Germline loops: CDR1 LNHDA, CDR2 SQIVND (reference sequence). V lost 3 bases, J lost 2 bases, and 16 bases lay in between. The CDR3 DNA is TGTGCCAGTAGTATGGGGAGTCGCGCAGTAAACTATGGCTACACCTTC. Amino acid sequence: CASSMGSRAVNYGYTF. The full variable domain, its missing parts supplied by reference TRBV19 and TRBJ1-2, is DGGITQSPKYLFRKEGQNVTLSCEQNLNHDAMYWYRQDPGQGLRLIYYSQIVNDFQKGDIAEGYSVSREKKESFPLTVTSAQKNPTAFYLCASSMGSRAVNYGYTFGSGTRLTVV.

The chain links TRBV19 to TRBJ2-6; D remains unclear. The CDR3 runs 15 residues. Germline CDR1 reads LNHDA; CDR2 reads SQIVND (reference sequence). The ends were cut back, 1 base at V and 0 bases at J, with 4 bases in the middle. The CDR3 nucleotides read TGTGCCAGTAGTATAGGGGCCTCTGGGGCCAACGTCCTGACTTTC. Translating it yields CASSIGASGANVLTF.

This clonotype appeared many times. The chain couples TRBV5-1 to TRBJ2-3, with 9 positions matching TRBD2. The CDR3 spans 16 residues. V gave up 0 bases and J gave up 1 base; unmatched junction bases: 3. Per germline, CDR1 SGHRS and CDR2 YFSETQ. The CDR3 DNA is TGCGCCAGCAGCTTGGGATCTAGCGGGGGCACAGATACGCAGTATTTT. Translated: CASSLGSSGGTDTQYF.

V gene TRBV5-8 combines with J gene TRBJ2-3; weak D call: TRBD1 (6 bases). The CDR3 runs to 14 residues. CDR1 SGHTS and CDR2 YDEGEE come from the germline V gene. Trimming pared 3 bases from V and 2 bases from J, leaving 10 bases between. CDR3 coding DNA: TGTGCCAGCAGCTCGACAGGATCCACAGATACGCAGTATTTT. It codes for CASSSTGSTDTQYF. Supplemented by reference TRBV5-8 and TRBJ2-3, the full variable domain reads EAGVTQSPTHLIKTRGQQATLRCSPISGHTSVYWYQQALGLGLQFLLWYDEGEERNRGNFPPRFSGRQFPNYSSELNVNALELEDSALYLCASSSTGSTDTQYFGPGTRLTVL.

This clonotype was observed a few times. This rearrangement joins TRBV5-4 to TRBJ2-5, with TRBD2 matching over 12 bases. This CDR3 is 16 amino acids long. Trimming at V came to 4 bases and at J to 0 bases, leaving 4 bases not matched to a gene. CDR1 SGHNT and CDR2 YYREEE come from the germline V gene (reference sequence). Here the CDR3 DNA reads TGTGCCAGCAGCCCTAGCGGGGGGGCAGACCAAGAGACCCAGTACTTC. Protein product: CASSPSGGADQETQYF.

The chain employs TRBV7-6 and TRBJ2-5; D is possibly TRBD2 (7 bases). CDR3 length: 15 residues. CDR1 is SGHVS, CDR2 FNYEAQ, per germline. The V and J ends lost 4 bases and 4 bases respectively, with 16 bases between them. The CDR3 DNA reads TGTGCCAGCAGCTCCCCGGGGGGCTTGGGAGAGACCCAGTACTTC. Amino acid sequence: CASSSPGGLGETQYF.

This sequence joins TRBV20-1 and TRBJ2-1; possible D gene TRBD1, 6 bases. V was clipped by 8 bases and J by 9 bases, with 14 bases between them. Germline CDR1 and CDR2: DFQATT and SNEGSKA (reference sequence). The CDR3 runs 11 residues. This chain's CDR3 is CSPNQGREQFF. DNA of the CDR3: TGCAGTCCGAACCAGGGGCGTGAGCAGTTCTTC.

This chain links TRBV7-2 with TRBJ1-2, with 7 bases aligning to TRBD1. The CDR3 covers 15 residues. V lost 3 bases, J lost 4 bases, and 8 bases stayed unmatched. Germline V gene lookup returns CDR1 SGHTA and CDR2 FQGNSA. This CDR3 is CASSFPDRRSYGYTF. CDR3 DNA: TGTGCCAGCAGCTTCCCGGACAGGCGGTCCTATGGCTACACCTTC.

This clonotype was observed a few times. The CDR3 DNA reads as TGTGCCAGCAGCTTAGTGCCAACTGAAGCTTTCTTT. This codes for CASSLVPTEAFF. The chain links TRBV7-9 to TRBJ1-1, with unresolved D. V was clipped by 1 base and J by 5 bases, with 5 bases between them. CDR1 and CDR2 from the germline V gene are SEHNR and FQNEAQ (reference sequence). This CDR3 spans 12 amino acids.

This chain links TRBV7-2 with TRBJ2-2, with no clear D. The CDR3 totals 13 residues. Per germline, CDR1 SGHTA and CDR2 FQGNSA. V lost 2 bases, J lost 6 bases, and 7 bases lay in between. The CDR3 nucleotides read TGTGCCAGCAGCTTACGGAATGCCGGGGAGCTGTTTTTT. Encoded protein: CASSLRNAGELFF.

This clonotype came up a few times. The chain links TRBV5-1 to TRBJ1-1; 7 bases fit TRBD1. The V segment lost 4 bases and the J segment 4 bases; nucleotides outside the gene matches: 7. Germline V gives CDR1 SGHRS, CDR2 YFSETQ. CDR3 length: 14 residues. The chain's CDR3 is CASSTDREGTEAFF. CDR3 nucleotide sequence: TGCGCCAGCAGCACCGACAGGGAGGGCACTGAAGCTTTCTTT.

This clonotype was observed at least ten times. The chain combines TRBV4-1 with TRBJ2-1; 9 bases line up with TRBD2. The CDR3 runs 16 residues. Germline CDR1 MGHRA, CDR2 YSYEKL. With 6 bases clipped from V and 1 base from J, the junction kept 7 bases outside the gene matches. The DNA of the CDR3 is TGCGCCAGCAGTCGAGAGACTAGCGGTTCCTACAATGAGCAGTTCTTC. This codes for CASSRETSGSYNEQFF.

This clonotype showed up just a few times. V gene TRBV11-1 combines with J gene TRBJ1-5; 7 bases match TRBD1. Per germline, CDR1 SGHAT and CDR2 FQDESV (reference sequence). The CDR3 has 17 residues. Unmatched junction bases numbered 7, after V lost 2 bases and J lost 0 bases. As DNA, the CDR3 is TGTGCCAGCAGCTTATTAGAGGGGGCAGGTAGCAATCAGCCCCAGCATTTT. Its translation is CASSLLEGAGSNQPQHF.

The CDR3, as DNA: TGTGCCAGCAGCCCCCGGACAGCCCAAGAGACCCAGTACTTC. Encoded protein: CASSPRTAQETQYF. The chain is built from TRBV7-2 and TRBJ2-5; D possibly corresponds to TRBD1 (6 bases). CDR1 and CDR2 from the germline V gene are SGHTA and FQGNSA. Trimming pared 5 bases from V and 1 base from J, leaving 11 bases between. The CDR3 covers 14 residues.

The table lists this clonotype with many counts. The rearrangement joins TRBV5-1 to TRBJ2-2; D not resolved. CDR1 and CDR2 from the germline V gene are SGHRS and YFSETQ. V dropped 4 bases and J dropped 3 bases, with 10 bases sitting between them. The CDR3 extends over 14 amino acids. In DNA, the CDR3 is TGCGCCAGCAGCCTGTTCTCTGACACCGGGGAGCTGTTTTTT. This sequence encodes CASSLFSDTGELFF.